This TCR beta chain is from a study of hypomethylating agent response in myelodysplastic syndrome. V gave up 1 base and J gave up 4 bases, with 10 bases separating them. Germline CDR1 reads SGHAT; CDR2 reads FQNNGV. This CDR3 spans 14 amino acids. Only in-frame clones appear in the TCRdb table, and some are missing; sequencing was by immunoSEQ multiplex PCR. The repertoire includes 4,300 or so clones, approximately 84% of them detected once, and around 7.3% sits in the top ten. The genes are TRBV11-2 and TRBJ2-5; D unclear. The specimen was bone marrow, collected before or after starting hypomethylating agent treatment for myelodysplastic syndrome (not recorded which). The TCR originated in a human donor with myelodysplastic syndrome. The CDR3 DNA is TGTGCCAGCAGCTTAGGTAGAGTTTCAGAGACCCAGTACTTC. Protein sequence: CASSLGRVSETQYF.